This passage covers 9 T cell receptor beta chains from one sample sequenced in a study of CD8 T cells in ankylosing spondylitis. TCRdb called the 5' RACE reads again in MiXCR, with one record for every CDR3 protein. The sample gives 50,000 to 60,000 distinct CDR3 sequences, 6.5% to 9% of which show up once; roughly 8.1% is in the top ten. The sequenced sample was blood, either unsorted or a sorted T cell fraction (not recorded which). These receptor sequences come from a female donor with ankylosing spondylitis or in good health (not recorded which).

The rearrangement links TRBV12-3 or TRBV12-4 to TRBJ2-3, with 14 bases aligning to TRBD2. The CDR3 covers 16 residues. With 3 bases clipped from V and 4 bases from J, the junction kept 3 bases outside the gene matches. The CDR3 DNA is TGTGCCAGCAGTTTCAGACTAGCGGGGGGGCCAGATACGCAGTATTTT. Amino acid sequence: CASSFRLAGGPDTQYF.

This sequence joins TRBV11-2 and TRBJ2-3; 8 bases map to TRBD2. V was pared by 8 bases and J by 10 bases, with 11 bases of the junction left unmatched. The CDR3 is made up of 13 amino acids. Germline V gene data show CDR1 as SGHAT and CDR2 as FQNNGV. In DNA, the CDR3 is TGTGCCAGCGGGCGGGGGGCCATGGAGGCGCAGTATTTT. Translated: CASGRGAMEAQYF.

This clonotype was recorded at least ten times. The CDR3 DNA reads TGCACCACAGGGGGCGGCTACACCTTC. This sequence encodes CTTGGGYTF. The V call is TRBV29-1, the J call TRBJ1-2; 9 bases line up with TRBD1. The CDR3 spans 9 residues. Germline CDR1 SQVTM, CDR2 ANQGSEA.

This clonotype was picked up many times. This chain links TRBV11-3 with TRBJ2-1, with 9 bases that match TRBD1. From germline, CDR1 is SGHNT and CDR2 YENEEA. The V and J ends lost 4 bases and 2 bases, in that order; junction bases with no gene match: 3. The CDR3 totals 15 residues. CDR3 region: CASSSGTGTYNEQFF. The CDR3 DNA is TGTGCCAGCAGCTCAGGGACAGGGACCTACAATGAGCAGTTCTTC.

This clonotype has a count of ten or more. This chain uses TRBV5-5 with TRBJ2-5; 8 nucleotides match TRBD2. The J segment lost 5 bases and the V segment lost 5 bases, leaving 11 bases of the junction unmatched. Germline loops: CDR1 SGHKS, CDR2 YYEKEE (reference sequence). The CDR3 loop spans 15 amino acids. CDR3 sequence (DNA): TGTGCCAGCAGTCGGAATGTGCGGGGGGCCGAGACCCAGTACTTC. It specifies CASSRNVRGAETQYF. Variable domain in full (rest from reference TRBV5-5 and TRBJ2-5): DAGVTQSPTHLIKTRGQQVTLRCSPISGHKSVSWYQQVLGQGPQFIFQYYEKEERGRGNFPDRFSARQFPNYSSELNVNALLLGDSALYLCASSRNVRGAETQYFGPGTRLLVL.

This clonotype was seen repeatedly, ten times or more. The rearrangement joins TRBV18 to TRBJ1-1; D unresolved. The CDR3 consists of 13 residues. V gave up 2 bases and J gave up 11 bases, with 15 bases separating them. Germline CDR1 and CDR2: KGHSH and LQKENI. As DNA, the CDR3 is TGTGCCAGCTCACCAACGATCTTGACGCGTGCTTTCTTT. Protein sequence: CASSPTILTRAFF.

The rearrangement links TRBV29-1 to TRBJ2-1, with 9 bases that match TRBD1. The ends lost 7 bases at V and 9 bases at J; junction bases unmatched: 7. The CDR3 totals 12 residues. From germline, CDR1 is SQVTM and CDR2 ANQGSEA. The CDR3 is CSAGTGFGEQFF. CDR3 nucleotide sequence: TGCAGCGCCGGGACAGGGTTTGGTGAGCAGTTCTTC.

In this sample, this clonotype turned up many times. This sequence joins TRBV29-1 and TRBJ2-4; D is unresolved. This CDR3 region has 13 residues. V lost 4 bases and J 0 bases, leaving 7 bases between the germline ends. The germline gives CDR1 SQVTM, CDR2 ANQGSEA. This chain's CDR3 is CSVGNIAKNIQYF. CDR3 nucleotide sequence: TGCAGCGTTGGGAATATAGCCAAAAACATTCAGTACTTC.

This clonotype was recorded at least ten times. The chain has TRBV10-1 and TRBJ2-1, with D possibly TRBD1 on 7 matching bases. Per germline, CDR1 WNHNN and CDR2 SYGVQD (reference sequence). The CDR3 extends over 12 amino acids. V gave up 5 bases and J gave up 9 bases, with 11 bases separating them. CDR3 amino acids: CASSNRGGEQFF. The CDR3 region has the DNA TGCGCCAGCAGTAACAGGGGAGGTGAGCAGTTCTTC.